This paragraph reports one TCR beta chain. What it recognizes is unknown. The entry originates in a study of spatial heterogeneity in lung cancer. Study as a whole: The library had UMIs, and each TCR and UMI pair averaged more than ten raw reads. Study observations and caveats: Expanded TCRs that were ubiquitous or regional had counts tracking ubiquitous and regional nonsynonymous mutations, respectively. Within tumors, counts of expanded alpha and beta TCRs tracked tumor mutation counts.

Germline V lookup: CDR1 SGHRS, CDR2 YFSETQ. Trimming pared 1 base from V and 6 bases from J, leaving 6 bases between. The CDR3 is 12 residues long. Specified time point: sample taken at primary tumor resection. Donation came from some 72 patients with untreated early-stage non-small cell lung cancer. Single TCR cDNA molecules each had their own unique molecular identifier. MiXCR, applied by TCRdb to the 5' RACE reads, yields one record per CDR3 protein. Of around 5,000 distinct CDR3 sequences in the sample, approximately 6.5% are singletons; the top ten hold about 20%. Sequencing used lung tumor tissue, obtained at surgery. The gene calls are TRBV5-1 and TRBJ2-3, with D perhaps TRBD2 (6 bases). The clonotype comes from a male donor with early-stage non-small cell lung cancer. The CDR3 nucleotides are TGCGCCAGCAGCTTGCGGGGGGATACGCAGTATTTT. This sequence encodes CASSLRGDTQYF.